Each of the 25 T cell receptor beta chains below was sequenced from the same sample in a study of CD8 T cells in Susac syndrome (dated by TCRdb to the late 2010s). The library was built by means of the immunoSEQ multiplex PCR assay. RNA was extracted using the RNeasy kit, and roughly 0.5 to 1 microgram was reverse transcribed with random hexamers. TCRdb ran its own pipeline on the public reads, namely fastp trimming at Q25 and MiXCR clone calling, and kept in-frame beta chains. All rows with the same CDR3 protein become a single entry with the most common DNA and genes. The sample table holds about 200,000 distinct CDR3 sequences, of which roughly 90% were seen once. The ten largest clones capture 0.085% to 0.1% of the sample. Sequencing input: CD4+ T cells from PBMCs. The receptors here all came from a human donor with Susac syndrome.

The chain links TRBV4-1 to TRBJ2-1; either TRBD1 or TRBD2 may fit D (6 bases each). Germline-derived CDR1 and CDR2 are MGHRA and YSYEKL. This CDR3 is built from 15 residues. V was clipped by 4 bases and J by 4 bases, with 14 bases between them. In DNA form, the CDR3 reads TGCGCCAGCAGCCTAACGGGGGCCGAATACAATGAGCAGTTCTTC. Its translation is CASSLTGAEYNEQFF.

This clonotype has a handful of counts. This chain connects TRBV7-9 to TRBJ2-5, with no clear D. The CDR3 totals 11 residues. Trimming shortened V by 2 bases and J by 5 bases, and 3 bases separated the two germline ends. Germline V gene sequence: CDR1 SEHNR, CDR2 FQNEAQ (reference sequence). The CDR3 DNA reads TGTGCCAGCAGCTTATTGGAGACCCAGTACTTC. This gives the protein CASSLLETQYF.

J is TRBJ2-7 and V is TRBV3-1; 8 bases are shared with TRBD2. Germline CDR1 and CDR2: LGHDT and YNNKEL (reference sequence). V was clipped by 0 bases and J by 2 bases; unmatched bases: 3. This CDR3 has 15 amino acids. CDR3 coding DNA: TGTGCCAGCAGCCAAGATAGTAGCGGGGCCTACGAGCAGTACTTC. This sequence encodes CASSQDSSGAYEQYF.

The chain couples TRBV7-3 to TRBJ2-1; D might be TRBD2 (6 bases). V was clipped by 5 bases and J by 8 bases, with 19 bases between them. This CDR3 contains 15 residues. Per the germline V gene, CDR1 is SGHTA and CDR2 is FQGTGA. CDR3 region: CASSPTGGSGYEQFF. The CDR3 coding sequence is TGTGCCAGCAGCCCCACGGGCGGTAGCGGCTATGAGCAGTTCTTC.

To note about this clonotype: No conserved phenylalanine or tryptophan is present at the end of the CDR3, so a read error is the likely explanation. The V gene is TRBV4-1, the J gene TRBJ2-7, with D possibly TRBD1 on 5 matching bases. Germline loops: CDR1 MGHRA, CDR2 YSYEKL. Trimming took off 0 bases at V and 3 bases at J, with 12 bases between the two ends. The CDR3 covers 15 residues. DNA for the CDR3: TGCGCCAGCAGCCAAGATCAGGGAAGGGGCTACGAGCAGTACTCC. Residues: CASSQDQGRGYEQYS.

The genes are TRBV29-1 and TRBJ2-6; D remains ambiguous. Trimming took 4 bases from V and 1 from J, leaving 5 bases between them. CDR1 is SQVTM, CDR2 ANQGSEA, per germline. The CDR3 has 13 residues. CDR3 sequence reads: CSVAVSGANVLTF. CDR3 bases: TGCAGCGTTGCAGTTTCTGGGGCCAACGTCCTGACTTTC.

The chain employs TRBV2 and TRBJ1-4, with 8 bases identical to TRBD1. CDR1 and CDR2 (germline): SNHLY, FYNNEI. The CDR3 length is 15 residues. V was pared by 7 bases and J by 7 bases, with 11 bases of the junction left unmatched. The CDR3 coding sequence is TGTGCCAGCAAACGGAGAACAGGGGGAATTGAAAAACTGTTTTTT. This gives the protein CASKRRTGGIEKLFF.

The rearrangement uses TRBV20-1 and TRBJ1-2; 12 bases align to TRBD1. Germline values: CDR1 DFQATT, CDR2 SNEGSKA (reference sequence). The V gene end was trimmed by 6 bases and the J gene end by 7 bases; junction bases not matched to a gene: 9. CDR3 length: 14 amino acids. The CDR3 DNA reads TGCAGTGCGGAAAAGGGACAGGGGGCCAGTGGCTACACCTTC. Protein sequence: CSAEKGQGASGYTF.

J is TRBJ2-1 and V is TRBV10-3, with D perhaps TRBD2 (5 bases). The CDR3 is 12 residues long. Per germline, CDR1 ENHRY and CDR2 SYGVKD. V lost 10 bases and J 5 bases, leaving 12 bases between the germline ends. The CDR3 is CATTGWDNEQFF. CDR3 in DNA: TGTGCCACCACGGGGTGGGACAATGAGCAGTTCTTC.

The V gene is TRBV6-1, the J gene TRBJ2-7, with D hard to call. V was shortened by 9 bases and J by 2 bases, with 14 bases between the two germline ends. The length of the CDR3 is 13 residues. Germline CDR1 reads MNHNS; CDR2 reads SASEGT. The chain's CDR3 is CASENEVPYEQYF. As DNA, the CDR3 is TGTGCCAGTGAGAATGAAGTCCCCTACGAGCAGTACTTC.

The V call is TRBV7-2, the J call TRBJ2-1, with D perhaps matching TRBD1 or TRBD2 (5 bases each). Germline V gives CDR1 SGHTA, CDR2 FQGNSA. The CDR3 is made up of 15 amino acids. The germline V and J ends were trimmed by 4 bases and 2 bases, with 12 bases remaining between them. The DNA for the CDR3 is TGTGCCAGCAGCTATCCGGGGACGGCCTACAATGAGCAGTTCTTC. Translated: CASSYPGTAYNEQFF.

CDR3 region: CASSLAGQKNEKLFF. The CDR3 nucleotides read TGTGCCAGCAGCTTAGCAGGACAGAAAAATGAAAAACTGTTTTTT. The J gene is TRBJ1-4, the V gene TRBV7-8, with a tentative D call TRBD1 (6 bases). Germline V CDR1 and CDR2: SGHVS, FQNEAQ. CDR3 length equals 15 residues. The germline V and J ends were trimmed by 0 bases and 5 bases, with 10 bases remaining between them.

J is TRBJ2-3 and V is TRBV6-1; 7 nucleotides line up with TRBD2. The germline gives CDR1 MNHNS, CDR2 SASEGT. The CDR3 spans 17 residues. V lost 5 bases and J lost 2; bases outside the gene matches: 13. The CDR3 bases are TGTGCCAGCAGTCGTAAATCTAGCGGAACCCACACAGATACGCAGTATTTT. It encodes CASSRKSSGTHTDTQYF.

The genes are TRBV20-1 and TRBJ1-5, with 10 bases aligning to TRBD1. V lost 3 bases and J lost 5; bases outside the gene matches: 7. Germline V gives CDR1 DFQATT, CDR2 SNEGSKA (reference sequence). The CDR3 covers 15 residues. CDR3 loop: CSASRGQGVDQPQHF. CDR3 nucleotides: TGCAGTGCTAGCCGCGGACAGGGGGTCGATCAGCCCCAGCATTTT.

V usage is TRBV11-2 and J usage is TRBJ2-1, with D perhaps matching TRBD2 (6 bases). Trimming pared 1 base from V and 5 bases from J, leaving 15 bases between. CDR1 and CDR2 (germline): SGHAT, FQNNGV. The CDR3 totals 16 residues. CDR3: CASSLATFWGDNEQFF. As DNA, the CDR3 is TGTGCCAGCAGCTTAGCCACCTTTTGGGGGGACAATGAGCAGTTCTTC.

This chain uses TRBV7-3 with TRBJ2-1; 8 positions agree with TRBD1. The trim removed 2 bases at V and 3 bases at J, leaving 3 bases unmatched. Germline V gene lookup returns CDR1 SGHTA and CDR2 FQGTGA. This CDR3 has 15 residues. CDR3 in amino acids: CASSLGQGVYNEQFF. CDR3 coding DNA: TGTGCCAGCAGCTTAGGACAGGGCGTCTACAATGAGCAGTTCTTC.

V gene TRBV18 combines with J gene TRBJ2-1; tentative D call: TRBD1 (5 bases). In germline, CDR1 is KGHSH, CDR2 LQKENI. The CDR3 is 17 residues long. Trimming removed 2 bases from V and 0 bases from J, with 14 bases in between. The CDR3 is CASSPFLQGSSYNEQFF. In DNA, the CDR3 is TGTGCCAGCTCACCATTTCTCCAGGGAAGCTCCTACAATGAGCAGTTCTTC. The full variable domain, completed using reference TRBV18 and TRBJ2-1, is NAGVMQNPRHLVRRRGQEARLRCSPMKGHSHVYWYRQLPEEGLKFMVYLQKENIIDESGMPKERFSAEFPKEGPSILRIQQVVRGDSAAYFCASSPFLQGSSYNEQFFGPGTRLTVL.

The rearrangement uses TRBV6-1 and TRBJ2-2; 13 nucleotides align to TRBD2. The CDR3 runs 17 residues. Trimming at V came to 5 bases and at J to 5 bases, leaving 8 bases not matched to a gene. Germline lookup yields CDR1 MNHNS and CDR2 SASEGT. The CDR3 DNA is TGTGCCAGCAGTAGAGGACTAGCGGGAGTTTGGACCGGGGAGCTGTTTTTT. It codes for CASSRGLAGVWTGELFF.

V and J are TRBV28 and TRBJ1-2; D gene uncertain. Germline CDR1 MDHEN, CDR2 SYDVKM. The ends were cut back, 3 bases at V and 3 bases at J, with 8 bases in the middle. This CDR3 is 13 amino acids long. CDR3 protein: CASSFGEYYGYTF. The CDR3, as DNA: TGTGCCAGCAGTTTTGGGGAGTACTATGGCTACACCTTC.

The chain carries TRBV20-1 and TRBJ1-5, with 11 nucleotides matching TRBD1. V lost 7 bases, J lost 3 bases, and 5 bases stayed unmatched. The germline V gene encodes CDR1 DFQATT and CDR2 SNEGSKA (reference sequence). This CDR3 comprises 14 residues. CDR3 DNA: TGCAGTGTCCCGGACAGGGGGCACAATCAGCCCCAGCATTTT. Amino acid sequence: CSVPDRGHNQPQHF.

The chain employs TRBV5-5 and TRBJ2-1, with 7 bases matching TRBD1. The CDR3 sequence is 16 residues long. Germline V gives CDR1 SGHKS, CDR2 YYEKEE (reference sequence). J gave up 0 bases and V 3 bases, and 6 bases lay outside the gene matches. CDR3 residues: CASSSKQGSSYNEQFF. As DNA, the CDR3 is TGTGCCAGCAGCTCTAAACAGGGGAGCTCCTACAATGAGCAGTTCTTC. The whole variable domain, filled in from reference TRBV5-5 and TRBJ2-1, reads DAGVTQSPTHLIKTRGQQVTLRCSPISGHKSVSWYQQVLGQGPQFIFQYYEKEERGRGNFPDRFSARQFPNYSSELNVNALLLGDSALYLCASSSKQGSSYNEQFFGPGTRLTVL.

The chain carries TRBV11-2 and TRBJ2-3; no definite D call. CDR1 is SGHAT, CDR2 FQNNGV, per germline. V dropped 0 bases and J dropped 1 base, with 8 bases sitting between them. The CDR3 loop spans 15 amino acids. The CDR3 sequence: CASSLDVQGTDTQYF. CDR3 nucleotide sequence: TGTGCCAGCAGCTTAGACGTCCAGGGCACAGATACGCAGTATTTT.

The chain recombines TRBV28 with TRBJ2-7; 9 bases agree with TRBD1. The CDR3 runs to 14 residues. V was clipped by 6 bases and J by 5 bases; unmatched bases: 8. The germline gives CDR1 MDHEN, CDR2 SYDVKM. CDR3 nucleotides: TGTGCCAGCAGGCGGGACAGGGAATCCAACGAGCAGTACTTC. Translated, it gives CASRRDRESNEQYF.

The chain couples TRBV6-5 to TRBJ2-1; D not certain. The V gene's germline CDR1 is MNHEY and CDR2 SVGAGI. V gave up 0 bases and J gave up 2 bases, with 8 bases separating them. CDR3 length: 15 amino acids. This chain's CDR3 is CASSYSWSTYNEQFF. As DNA, the CDR3 is TGTGCCAGCAGTTACTCTTGGTCGACCTACAATGAGCAGTTCTTC.

V gene TRBV3-1 combines with J gene TRBJ2-7; maybe TRBD2 (6 bases). The CDR3 covers 13 residues. The germline V gene has CDR1 LGHDT and CDR2 YNNKEL (reference sequence). V was shortened by 3 bases and J by 4 bases, with 10 bases between the two germline ends. The CDR3 loop reads CASSHLGTYEQYF. The DNA for the CDR3 is TGTGCCAGCAGCCATCTGGGGACTTACGAGCAGTACTTC.